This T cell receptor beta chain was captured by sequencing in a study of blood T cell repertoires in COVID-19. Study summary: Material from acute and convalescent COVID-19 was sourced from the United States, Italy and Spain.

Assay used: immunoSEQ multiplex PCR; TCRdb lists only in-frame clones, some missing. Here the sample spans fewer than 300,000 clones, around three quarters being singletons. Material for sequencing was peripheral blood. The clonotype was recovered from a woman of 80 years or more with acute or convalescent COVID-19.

The CDR3 region has the DNA TGTGCCAGCAGGACAGGGGACAATCAGCCCCAGCATTTT. Amino acids: CASRTGDNQPQHF. This sequence joins TRBV6-5 and TRBJ1-5, with TRBD1 matching over 8 bases. The trim removed 6 bases at V and 3 bases at J, leaving 1 base unmatched. Germline CDR1 reads MNHEY; CDR2 reads SVGAGI. The CDR3 contains 13 residues.